This TCR beta chain was captured by sequencing in a study of neurological immune-mediated disorders. General observations from the study: In HTLV-1-associated myelopathy, TCR clonal expansion was greatest, whereas multiple sclerosis had the least, falling below healthy controls.

Synthesis of cDNA was carried out by template-switch 5'RACE. The reaction used 10-nucleotide random UMIs. From 15-18 subjects, each sequencing run yielded over 170 million TCR-beta sequences. MiXCR, run by TCRdb on the 5' RACE reads, gives a single entry per CDR3 protein. The sample holds about 50,000 distinct CDR3 sequences, around a tenth seen once. This clonotype was seen ten or more times. Its antigen is unknown. The material sequenced was PBMCs. This sequence originates from a man in his 70s with HTLV-1-associated myelopathy (HAM/TSP).

The CDR3 DNA reads as TGTGCCAGCAGTTCACCGGGACATAACTATGGCTACACCTTC. Translated, it gives CASSSPGHNYGYTF. This chain joins TRBV6-5 and TRBJ1-2; D possibly corresponds to TRBD1 (6 bases). The CDR3 runs to 14 residues. Trimming left V 4 bases short and J 1 base short, with 10 bases between. Germline loops: CDR1 MNHEY, CDR2 SVGAGI.